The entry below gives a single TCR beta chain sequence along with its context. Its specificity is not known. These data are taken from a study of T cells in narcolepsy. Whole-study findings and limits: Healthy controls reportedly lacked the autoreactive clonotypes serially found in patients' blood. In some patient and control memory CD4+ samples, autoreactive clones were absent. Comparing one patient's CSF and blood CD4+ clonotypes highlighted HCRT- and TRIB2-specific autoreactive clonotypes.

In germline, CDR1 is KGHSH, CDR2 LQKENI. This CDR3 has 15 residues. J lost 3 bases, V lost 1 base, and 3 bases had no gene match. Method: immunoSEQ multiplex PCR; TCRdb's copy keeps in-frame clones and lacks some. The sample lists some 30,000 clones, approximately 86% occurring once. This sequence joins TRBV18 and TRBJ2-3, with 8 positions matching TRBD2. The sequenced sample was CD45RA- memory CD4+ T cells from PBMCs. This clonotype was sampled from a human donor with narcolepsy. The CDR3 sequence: CASSPLTSATDTQYF. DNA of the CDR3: TGTGCCAGCTCACCACTGACTAGCGCGACAGATACGCAGTATTTT.